Listed below are T cell receptor beta chains from one sample, sequenced in a study of blood T cell repertoires in COVID-19. TCRdb's copy holds only in-frame clones and misses some; the assay was immunoSEQ multiplex PCR. Of over 400,000 clones in the sample, approximately 91% were seen once. Material for sequencing was PBMCs or T cells enriched from blood (not recorded which). The receptors shown here come from a woman aged 55-70 years who had recovered from COVID-19. The CDR3 runs from the conserved cysteine through the conserved F or W. The order of the fields is D gene, J gene, V gene, clone size, CDR3 DNA, CDR3 protein. A D gene is named only where the DNA matches it firmly. The size entry is marked missing in some rows and otherwise reads once, few, many or a size class.

TRBD1,TRBJ1-1,TRBV10-3,once,TGTGCCATCAGGGCGACAGGGCAGAACACTGAAGCTTTCTTT,CAIRATGQNTEAFF
TRBD1,TRBJ2-7,TRBV6-1,NA,TGTGCCAGCAGTGAAGCGGACAGGCGCGAGCAGTACTTC,CASSEADRREQYF
TRBD1,TRBJ1-3,TRBV28,NA,TGTGCCAGCAGTTCTCAGGGGGCTTCCGGAAACACCATATATTTT,CASSSQGASGNTIYF
TRBD1,TRBJ1-6,TRBV19,NA,TGTGCCAGTAGTATAGCTACTCGTAGGTCGGGACAGACTTCGCGCTACTATAATTCACCCCTCCACTTT,CASSIATRRSGQTSRYYNSPLHF
TRBD1,TRBJ1-2,TRBV27,NA,TGTGCCAGCAGCCTAAACAGGGGAGTCGACGGCTACACCTTC,CASSLNRGVDGYTF
TRBD2,TRBJ2-1,TRBV7-2,NA,TGTGCCAGCAGCAGGACTAGCGGGGGGTTAGGTAATGAGCAGTTCTTC,CASSRTSGGLGNEQFF
NA,TRBJ1-5,TRBV2,NA,TGTGCCAGCAATGTAGGTGGAGATAGCAATCAGCCCCAGCATTTT,CASNVGGDSNQPQHF
NA,TRBJ1-6,TRBV2,NA,TGTGCCAGCGGTGTTGGCAGGGCTCTGAGACATTCACCCCTCCACTTT,CASGVGRALRHSPLHF
TRBD1,TRBJ1-6,TRBV19,NA,TGTGCCAGTAGGGAGGGCTTGGACAGGGGACTTATAGATTCACCCCTCCACTTT,CASREGLDRGLIDSPLHF
NA,TRBJ1-2,TRBV2,NA,TGTGCCAGCACCCTTGGAGGGGGGGTTGGCTACACCTTC,CASTLGGGVGYTF
TRBD2,TRBJ2-2,TRBV5-1,NA,TGCGCCAGCAGCAAGACTAGCGGGGGGGCTCGACGCACCGGGGAGCTGTTTTTT,CASSKTSGGARRTGELFF
NA,TRBJ1-2,TRBV5-5,NA,TGTGCCAGCAGCTTGACGAGTTTAGCTAACTATGGCTACACCTTC,CASSLTSLANYGYTF
TRBD2,TRBJ2-5,TRBV7-6,NA,TGTGCCAGCAGCTTAGATAGCGGGGGGTACCAAGAGACCCAGTACTTC,CASSLDSGGYQETQYF
NA,TRBJ1-2,TRBV5-1,NA,TGCGCCAGCAGCTTGAACGGCGGCTACTATGGCTACACCTTC,CASSLNGGYYGYTF
TRBD2,TRBJ2-2,TRBV5-1,NA,TGCGCCAGCAGCTCAAGCAGAGGGACTAGCACCGGGGAGCTGTTTTTT,CASSSSRGTSTGELFF
NA,TRBJ1-2,TRBV3-1/TRBV3-2,NA,TGTGCCAGCGGATTCAAGGGGATCCATGGCTACACCTTC,CASGFKGIHGYTF
NA,TRBJ1-1,TRBV6-5,NA,TGTGCCATGGGTTCCGGGACACAAAACACTGAAGCTTTCTTT,CAMGSGTQNTEAFF
NA,TRBJ2-2,TRBV27,NA,TGTGCCAGCAGTCCACTCCCACAGCCCCTTAACACCGGGGAGCTGTTTTTT,CASSPLPQPLNTGELFF
TRBD1,TRBJ1-5,TRBV18,NA,TGTGCCAGCTCACAACAGGGGGCTAGCAATCAGCCCCAGCATTTT,CASSQQGASNQPQHF
TRBD1,TRBJ1-5,TRBV7-2,NA,TGTGCCAGCAGCCTAGTCGGGACAGGGGATCAGCCCCAGCATTTT,CASSLVGTGDQPQHF
TRBD1,TRBJ2-3,TRBV9,NA,TGTGCCAGCAGCGCGCGGACAGGTCCCACAGATACGCAGTATTTT,CASSARTGPTDTQYF
TRBD1,TRBJ2-2,TRBV11-3,NA,TGTGCCAGCAGCCCTCGGAGTAGACAGGGCCCTGGGGAGCTGTTTTTT,CASSPRSRQGPGELFF
NA,TRBJ1-1,TRBV5-1,NA,TGCGCCAGCAAGACAGATTTGAGCACTGAAGCTTTCTTT,CASKTDLSTEAFF
NA,TRBJ2-7,TRBV27,NA,TGTGCCAGCAGTCCGGCGACGAGACCGCGGGAGCAGTACTTC,CASSPATRPREQYF
NA,TRBJ1-2,TRBV7-8,once,TGTGCCAGCAGCTTGGGGCGGGGGCTAAACTATGGCTACACCTTC,CASSLGRGLNYGYTF
TRBD1,TRBJ1-2,TRBV2,NA,TGTGCCAGCGGACAGGGGGTTGCCTATGGCTACACCTTC,CASGQGVAYGYTF
TRBD1,TRBJ2-5,TRBV2,NA,TGTGCCACCAATCACAGGGGGCGCATGGAGACCCAGTACTTC,CATNHRGRMETQYF
TRBD2,TRBJ2-2,TRBV5-6,NA,TGTGCCAGCAGCCGACTAGCGGGGGGCCCCGGGGAGCTGTTTTTT,CASSRLAGGPGELFF
NA,TRBJ1-5,TRBV2,NA,TGTGCCAGCGGGGGCGTTTATGGCAATCAGCCCCAGCATTTT,CASGGVYGNQPQHF
NA,TRBJ2-2,TRBV7-9,NA,TGTGCCAGCAGCTCTGCGCCGGGTACCGGGGAGCTGTTTTTT,CASSSAPGTGELFF
TRBD1,TRBJ2-1,TRBV18,NA,TGTGCCAGCTCACCACAGAGGACAGGTGCCAATGAGCAGTTCTTC,CASSPQRTGANEQFF
NA,TRBJ2-3,TRBV5-1,NA,TGCGCCAGCAGCTTGGGTGGGGGCGCAACAGATACGCAGTATTTT,CASSLGGGATDTQYF
NA,TRBJ1-4,TRBV7-2,NA,TGTGCCAGCAGCTATAGGGACACACCAACTAATGAAAAACTGTTTTTT,CASSYRDTPTNEKLFF
NA,TRBJ2-1,TRBV9,NA,TGTGCCAGCAGCGTAGCGGGTGGGGCGACAAGCTCCTACAATGAGCAGTTCTTC,CASSVAGGATSSYNEQFF
NA,TRBJ1-3,TRBV13,NA,TGTGCCAGCAGCTTCAGGGCCAGCTTCGGCGGAAACACCATATATTTT,CASSFRASFGGNTIYF
TRBD2,TRBJ2-2,TRBV5-1,NA,TGCGCCAGCAGTTCAGGACTAGTGGCCGGGGAGCTGTTTTTT,CASSSGLVAGELFF
TRBD1,TRBJ1-5,TRBV11-2,NA,TGTGCCAGCAGCGGGACAGGGGGAGGGAATCAGCCCCAGCATTTT,CASSGTGGGNQPQHF
TRBD2,TRBJ2-1,TRBV10-3,NA,TGTGCCATCTTCAGCGGGGGGTACAATGAGCAGTTCTTC,CAIFSGGYNEQFF
TRBD2,TRBJ2-2,TRBV29-1,NA,TGCAGCGCGATCCGGGGGGTAGGCGCCGGGGAGCTGTTTTTT,CSAIRGVGAGELFF
TRBD1,TRBJ2-2,TRBV4-2,NA,TGTGCCAGCACCCGCGGCGGGACAGGGGTTTATTTGGACACCGGGGAGCTGTTTTTT,CASTRGGTGVYLDTGELFF
TRBD2,TRBJ2-7,TRBV4-2,NA,TGTGCCAGCAGCCAAGCACTAGCGGGGAACGAGCAGTACTTC,CASSQALAGNEQYF
NA,TRBJ1-4,TRBV5-1,NA,TGCGCCAGCAGCCCGCAGGCAGGATATAATGAAAAACTGTTTTTT,CASSPQAGYNEKLFF
NA,TRBJ2-3,TRBV15,NA,TGTGCCACCAGCAGAGGGGGCAGCGCAGATACGCAGTATTTT,CATSRGGSADTQYF
NA,TRBJ2-1,TRBV20-1,NA,TGCAGTGCTAGTCTGGTTGGCGGAAGCTCCTACAATGAGCAGTTCTTC,CSASLVGGSSYNEQFF
TRBD1,TRBJ1-3,TRBV6-5,NA,TGTGCCAGCAGTTACTCGCCCCAGACAGGGAGCACCATATATTTT,CASSYSPQTGSTIYF
NA,TRBJ2-5,TRBV19,NA,TGTGCCAGTAGTATACCACGCACCGGAGGGGCGCGGGAGACCCAGTACTTC,CASSIPRTGGARETQYF
NA,TRBJ2-3,TRBV11-2,NA,TGTGCCAGCAGCTTAGCCCACATCACAGATACGCAGTATTTT,CASSLAHITDTQYF
NA,TRBJ2-3,TRBV9,NA,TGTGCCAGCAGCGCCCAACTAGTTGTGTCGGGAGATACGCAGTATTTT,CASSAQLVVSGDTQYF
TRBD1,TRBJ1-3,TRBV18,NA,TGTGCCAGCTCCATCTGGGACAGCTCTGGAAACACCATATATTTT,CASSIWDSSGNTIYF
NA,TRBJ1-3,TRBV9,NA,TGTGCCAGCAGCGCCTCTACAGGCATCTCTGGAAACACCATATATTTT,CASSASTGISGNTIYF
TRBD1,TRBJ1-2,TRBV25-1,NA,TGTGCCAGCAGTGATCCCCGACAGGGCCTGGAGGTGGACTACACCTTC,CASSDPRQGLEVDYTF
NA,TRBJ1-2,TRBV11-2,NA,TGTGCCAGCAGACAAGCGGGCCCCCCAGGTGGCTACACCTTC,CASRQAGPPGGYTF
NA,TRBJ2-1,TRBV3-1/TRBV3-2,NA,TGTGCCAGCAGCCAAAAGAGAGCGAGATTCTACAATGAGCAGTTCTTC,CASSQKRARFYNEQFF
NA,TRBJ2-7,TRBV4-1,few,TGCGCCAGCAGCCAAGGGGGGGGCCCCTACGAGCAGTACTTC,CASSQGGGPYEQYF
TRBD1,TRBJ1-2,TRBV7-9,few,TGTGCCAGCAGCTTAGCCGGGACAGGGCTTCATGGCTACACCTTC,CASSLAGTGLHGYTF
TRBD1,TRBJ1-3,TRBV3-1/TRBV3-2,NA,TGTGCCAGCAGCTATAGACAGGGTGTATCTGGAAACACCATATATTTT,CASSYRQGVSGNTIYF
NA,TRBJ2-1,TRBV24-1,NA,TGTGCCACCAGGGGGGGTATATACAATGAGCAGTTCTTC,CATRGGIYNEQFF